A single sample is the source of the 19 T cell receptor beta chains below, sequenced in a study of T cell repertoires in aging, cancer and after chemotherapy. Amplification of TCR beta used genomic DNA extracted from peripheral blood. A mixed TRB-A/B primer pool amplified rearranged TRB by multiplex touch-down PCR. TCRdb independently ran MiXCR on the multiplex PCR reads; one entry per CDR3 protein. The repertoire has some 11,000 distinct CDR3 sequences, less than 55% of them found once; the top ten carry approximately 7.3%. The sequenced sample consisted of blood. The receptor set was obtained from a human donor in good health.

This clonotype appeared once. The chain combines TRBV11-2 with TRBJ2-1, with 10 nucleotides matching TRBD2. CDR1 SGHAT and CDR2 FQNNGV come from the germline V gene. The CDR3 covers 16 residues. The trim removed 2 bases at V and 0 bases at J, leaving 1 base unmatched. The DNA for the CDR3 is TGTGCCAGCAGCTTAAGCGGGGGGGCCTCCTACAATGAGCAGTTCTTC. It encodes CASSLSGGASYNEQFF.

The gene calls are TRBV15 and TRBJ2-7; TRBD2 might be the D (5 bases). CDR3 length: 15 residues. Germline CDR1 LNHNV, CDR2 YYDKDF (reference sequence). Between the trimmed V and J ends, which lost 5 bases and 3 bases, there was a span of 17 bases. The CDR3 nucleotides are TGTGCCACCAGCGGAGGCACTGCAGGCTACTACGAGCAGTACTTC. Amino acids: CATSGGTAGYYEQYF. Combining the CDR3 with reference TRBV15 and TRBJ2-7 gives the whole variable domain DAMVIQNPRYQVTQFGKPVTLSCSQTLNHNVMYWYQQKSSQAPKLLFHYYDKDFNNEADTPDNFQSRRPNTSFCFLDIRSPGLGDTAMYLCATSGGTAGYYEQYFGPGTRLTVT.

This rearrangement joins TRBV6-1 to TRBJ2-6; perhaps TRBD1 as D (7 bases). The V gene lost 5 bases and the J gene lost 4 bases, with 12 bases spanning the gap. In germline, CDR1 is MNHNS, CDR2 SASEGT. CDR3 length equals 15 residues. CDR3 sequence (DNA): TGTGCCAGCAGTTACTCAGGGGGGGGGGCCAACGTCCTGACTTTC. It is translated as CASSYSGGGANVLTF.

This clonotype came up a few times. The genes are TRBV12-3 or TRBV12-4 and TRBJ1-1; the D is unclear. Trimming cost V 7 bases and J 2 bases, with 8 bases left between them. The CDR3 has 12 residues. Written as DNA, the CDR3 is TGTGCCAGCACGAGCTTTAACACTGAAGCTTTCTTT. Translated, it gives CASTSFNTEAFF.

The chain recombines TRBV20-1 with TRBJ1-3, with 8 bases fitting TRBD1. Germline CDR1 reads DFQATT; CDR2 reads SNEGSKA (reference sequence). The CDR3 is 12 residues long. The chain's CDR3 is CRLDRDGNTIYF. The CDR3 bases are TGCAGGTTGGACAGGGATGGAAACACCATATATTTT.

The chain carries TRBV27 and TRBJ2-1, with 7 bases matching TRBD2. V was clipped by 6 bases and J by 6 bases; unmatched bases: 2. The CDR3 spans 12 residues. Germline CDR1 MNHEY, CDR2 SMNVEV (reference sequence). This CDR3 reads CASRPGGNEQFF. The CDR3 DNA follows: TGTGCCAGCAGACCGGGGGGCAATGAGCAGTTCTTC.

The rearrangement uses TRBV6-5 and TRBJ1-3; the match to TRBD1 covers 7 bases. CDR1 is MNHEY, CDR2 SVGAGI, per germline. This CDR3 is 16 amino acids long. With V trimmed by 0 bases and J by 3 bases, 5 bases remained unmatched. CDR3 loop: CASSYSGTADGNTIYF. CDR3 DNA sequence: TGTGCCAGCAGTTACTCTGGGACAGCAGATGGAAACACCATATATTTT.

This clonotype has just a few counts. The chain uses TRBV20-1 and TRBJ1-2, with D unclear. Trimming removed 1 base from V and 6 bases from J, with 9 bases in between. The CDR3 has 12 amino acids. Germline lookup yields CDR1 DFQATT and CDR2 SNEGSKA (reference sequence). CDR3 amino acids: CSARVGYNGYTF. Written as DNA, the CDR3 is TGCAGTGCTAGAGTTGGTTATAATGGCTACACCTTC.

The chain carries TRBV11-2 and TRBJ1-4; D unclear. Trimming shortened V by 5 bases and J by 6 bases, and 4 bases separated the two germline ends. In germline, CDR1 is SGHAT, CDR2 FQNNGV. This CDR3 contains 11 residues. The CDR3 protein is CASSAYEKLFF. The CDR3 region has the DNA TGTGCCAGCAGCGCTTATGAAAAACTGTTTTTT.

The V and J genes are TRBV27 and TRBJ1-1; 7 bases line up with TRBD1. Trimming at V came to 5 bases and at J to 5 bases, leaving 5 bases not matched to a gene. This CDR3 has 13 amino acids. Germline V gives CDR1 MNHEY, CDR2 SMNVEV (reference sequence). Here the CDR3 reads CASSLTRGTEAFF. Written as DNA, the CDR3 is TGTGCCAGCAGTCTAACCAGGGGGACTGAAGCTTTCTTT.

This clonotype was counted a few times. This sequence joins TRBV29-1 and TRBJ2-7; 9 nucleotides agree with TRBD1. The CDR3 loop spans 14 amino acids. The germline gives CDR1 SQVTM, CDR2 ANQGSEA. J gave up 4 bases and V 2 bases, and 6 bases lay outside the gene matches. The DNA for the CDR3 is TGCAGCGTTGAAAAACAGGGGGCGGCTTACGAGCAGTACTTC. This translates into CSVEKQGAAYEQYF.

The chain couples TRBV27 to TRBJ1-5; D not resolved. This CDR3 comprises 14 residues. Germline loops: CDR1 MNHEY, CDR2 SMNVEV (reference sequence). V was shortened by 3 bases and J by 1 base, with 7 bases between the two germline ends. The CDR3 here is CASSFGLSNQPQHF. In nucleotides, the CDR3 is TGTGCCAGCAGTTTCGGACTGAGCAATCAGCCCCAGCATTTT.

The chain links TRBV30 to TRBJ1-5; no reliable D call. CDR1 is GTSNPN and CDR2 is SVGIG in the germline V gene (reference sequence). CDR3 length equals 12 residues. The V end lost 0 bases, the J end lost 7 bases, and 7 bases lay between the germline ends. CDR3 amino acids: CAWSVHQQPQHF. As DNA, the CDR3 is TGTGCCTGGAGTGTACACCAACAGCCCCAGCATTTT.

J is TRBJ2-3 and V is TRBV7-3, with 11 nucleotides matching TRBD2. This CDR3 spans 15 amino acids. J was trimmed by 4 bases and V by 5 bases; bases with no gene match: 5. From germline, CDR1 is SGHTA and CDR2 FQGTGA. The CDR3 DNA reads TGTGCCAGCAGCGCCGGGACTAGCGGTTCAGATACGCAGTATTTT. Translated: CASSAGTSGSDTQYF.

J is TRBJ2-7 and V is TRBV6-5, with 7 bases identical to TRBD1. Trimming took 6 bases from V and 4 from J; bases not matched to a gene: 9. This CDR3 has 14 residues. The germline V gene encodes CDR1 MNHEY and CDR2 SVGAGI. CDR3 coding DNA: TGTGCCAGCAGAAGACAGGGAATCGGGTACGAGCAGTACTTC. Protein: CASRRQGIGYEQYF.

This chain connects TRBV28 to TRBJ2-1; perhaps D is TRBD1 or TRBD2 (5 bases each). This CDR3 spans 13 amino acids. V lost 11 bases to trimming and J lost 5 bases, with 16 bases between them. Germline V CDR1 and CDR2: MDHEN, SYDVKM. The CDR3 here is CAGSEGRNNEQFF. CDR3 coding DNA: TGTGCCGGTTCTGAGGGGAGAAACAATGAGCAGTTCTTC. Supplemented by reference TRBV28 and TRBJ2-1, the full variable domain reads DVKVTQSSRYLVKRTGEKVFLECVQDMDHENMFWYRQDPGLGLRLIYFSYDVKMKEKGDIPEGYSVSREKKERFSLILESASTNQTSMYLCAGSEGRNNEQFFGPGTRLTVL.

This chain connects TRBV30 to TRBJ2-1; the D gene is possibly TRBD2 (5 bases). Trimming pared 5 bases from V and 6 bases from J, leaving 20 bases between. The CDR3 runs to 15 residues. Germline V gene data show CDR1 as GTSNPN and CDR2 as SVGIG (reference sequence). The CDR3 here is CAWLAPGVGSNEQFF. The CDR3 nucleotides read TGTGCCTGGCTCGCCCCCGGGGTTGGGTCCAATGAGCAGTTCTTC. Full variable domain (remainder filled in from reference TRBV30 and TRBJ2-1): SQTIHQWPATLVQPVGSPLSLECTVEGTSNPNLYWYRQAAGRGLQLLFYSVGIGQISSEVPQNLSASRPQDRQFILSSKKLLLSDSGFYLCAWLAPGVGSNEQFFGPGTRLTVL.

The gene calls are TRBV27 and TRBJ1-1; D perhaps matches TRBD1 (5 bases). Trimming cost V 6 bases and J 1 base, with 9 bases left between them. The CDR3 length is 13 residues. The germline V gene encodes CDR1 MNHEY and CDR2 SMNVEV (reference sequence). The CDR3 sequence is CASSWGGNTEAFF. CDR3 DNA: TGTGCCAGCAGCTGGGGGGGGAACACTGAAGCTTTCTTT.

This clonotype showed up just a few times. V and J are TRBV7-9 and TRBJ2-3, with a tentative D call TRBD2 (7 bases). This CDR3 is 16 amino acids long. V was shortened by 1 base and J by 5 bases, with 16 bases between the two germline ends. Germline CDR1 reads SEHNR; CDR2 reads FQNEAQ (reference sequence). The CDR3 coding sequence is TGTGCCAGCAGCTTAGGAGGGGGGGTCCTAGGAGATACGCAGTATTTT. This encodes CASSLGGGVLGDTQYF.